The next 2 T cell receptor beta chains were all read from a single sample in a study of beta chain features in type 1 diabetes. Study-level findings and limits: Among patients with Type 1 diabetes, TCRB CDR3s were moderately but significantly shorter in every one of the four CD4+ subsets.

These receptors have no known antigen. Isolated RNA was reverse transcribed in full, so expressed TCRB transcripts were sequenced. Libraries were prepared by immunoSEQ multiplex PCR; TCRdb keeps only in-frame clonotypes and omits some of them. Of around 250,000 clones in the sample, about 20% were seen once. Input material: naive CD4+ T cells from blood. These TCRs come from a middle-aged woman with type 1 diabetes.

This clone was observed once. The rearrangement uses TRBV5-1 and TRBJ2-5; D gene ambiguous. Germline CDR1 is SGHRS and CDR2 is YFSETQ. Trimming took 2 bases from V and 1 from J, leaving 3 bases between them. The CDR3 is 12 amino acids. The CDR3 region has the DNA TGCGCCAGCAGCTTAGCCCAAGAGACCCAGTACTTC. This codes for CASSLAQETQYF.

V gene TRBV4-1 combines with J gene TRBJ2-7; 11 bases map to TRBD1. With V trimmed by 3 bases and J by 0 bases, 4 bases remained unmatched. The CDR3 is 16 amino acids. Germline values: CDR1 MGHRA, CDR2 YSYEKL. CDR3 DNA sequence: TGCGCCAGCAGCCAGGGGACAGGGGGTCCCTCCTACGAGCAGTACTTC. Protein sequence: CASSQGTGGPSYEQYF.